The 20 T cell receptor beta chains below come from one sample, sequenced in a study of CD8 T cells in ankylosing spondylitis. TCRdb re-called the 5' RACE reads through MiXCR, storing one row per CDR3 protein. The data show around 330,000 distinct CDR3 sequences, roughly 11% seen once. The source material was blood, either unsorted or a sorted T cell fraction (not recorded which). These receptors all come from a female donor with ankylosing spondylitis or in good health (not recorded which).

This clonotype was counted many times. This chain joins TRBV5-1 and TRBJ1-1; D remains ambiguous. Trimming removed 0 bases from V and 0 bases from J, with 6 bases in between. The V gene's germline CDR1 is SGHRS and CDR2 YFSETQ. The CDR3 spans 14 residues. CDR3 protein: CASSLAQVNTEAFF. In DNA form, the CDR3 reads TGCGCCAGCAGCTTGGCACAAGTGAACACTGAAGCTTTCTTT.

This clonotype was counted ten times or more. The chain couples TRBV20-1 to TRBJ1-1, with a tentative D call TRBD1 (5 bases). The CDR3 has 10 residues. Deletions cut 3 bases from V and 11 bases from J, with 10 bases between. The germline V gene has CDR1 DFQATT and CDR2 SNEGSKA (reference sequence). CDR3 in amino acids: CSARGGGAFF. For the CDR3, the DNA is TGCAGTGCTAGGGGGGGAGGGGCTTTCTTT.

There are many counts of this clonotype. The chain recombines TRBV6-2 or TRBV6-3 with TRBJ1-1, with D maybe TRBD1 (5 bases). Looked up from germline, CDR1 is MNHEY and CDR2 is SVGEGT. V was clipped by 1 base and J by 0 bases, with 15 bases between them. This CDR3 comprises 17 residues. The CDR3 spells CASSYLIRLTVNTEAFF. The CDR3 nucleotides are TGTGCCAGCAGTTACTTGATCCGACTGACAGTGAACACTGAAGCTTTCTTT.

This clonotype was found many times. The chain carries TRBV7-2 and TRBJ2-7; 8 bases line up with TRBD1. J gave up 1 base and V 8 bases, and 10 bases lay outside the gene matches. CDR3 length: 15 amino acids. Germline CDR1 and CDR2: SGHTA and FQGNSA. The CDR3, as DNA: TGTGCCAGCCAGTTGGCCAGACAGGGGTCCTACGAGCAGTACTTC. Amino acids: CASQLARQGSYEQYF. Full variable domain (remainder filled in from reference TRBV7-2 and TRBJ2-7): GAGVSQSPSNKVTEKGKDVELRCDPISGHTALYWYRQSLGQGLEFLIYFQGNSAPDKSGLPSDRFSAERTGGSVSTLTIQRTQQEDSAVYLCASQLARQGSYEQYFGPGTRLTVT.

This clonotype was recorded at least ten times. The V gene is TRBV5-1, the J gene TRBJ1-2; a weak D match, TRBD1 (5 bases). The CDR3 has 14 amino acids. The germline V gene has CDR1 SGHRS and CDR2 YFSETQ. The V end lost 0 bases, the J end lost 4 bases, and 10 bases lay between the germline ends. CDR3 sequence (DNA): TGCGCCAGCAGCTTGGAGGGGCGCGGCTATGGCTACACCTTC. It encodes CASSLEGRGYGYTF. Drawing the rest from reference TRBV5-1 and TRBJ1-2, the complete variable domain is KAGVTQTPRYLIKTRGQQVTLSCSPISGHRSVSWYQQTPGQGLQFLFEYFSETQRNKGNFPGRFSGRQFSNSRSEMNVSTLELGDSALYLCASSLEGRGYGYTFGSGTRLTVV.

To note about this clonotype: This may arise from a read error, as a much more abundant clone is one base away. Written as DNA, the CDR3 is TGCTGTGCTAGAGCCTCCCGGAGCGGGGGCTACAATGAGCAGTTCTTC. Translating gives CCARASRSGGYNEQFF. The chain couples TRBV20-1 to TRBJ2-1, with 8 bases identical to TRBD2. Germline CDR1 is DFQATT and CDR2 is SNEGSKA (reference sequence). CDR3 length: 16 amino acids.

This clonotype occurred many times. The CDR3 region has the DNA TGTGCCAGCAGAATACAGGGACTCTTCGGCGAGCAGTACTTC. Translation gives CASRIQGLFGEQYF. The rearrangement uses TRBV6-1 and TRBJ2-7, with D possibly called TRBD1 or TRBD2 (6 bases each). V lost 6 bases to trimming and J lost 6 bases, with 18 bases between them. This CDR3 comprises 14 residues. Germline assignment: CDR1 MNHNS and CDR2 SASEGT.

The table lists this clonotype with many counts. V usage is TRBV6-1 and J usage is TRBJ2-1; the D gene is possibly TRBD2 (6 bases). The CDR3 length is 14 residues. CDR1 and CDR2 from the germline V gene are MNHNS and SASEGT. Trimming cost V 8 bases and J 6 bases, with 17 bases left between them. CDR3 amino acids: CASLREASANEQFF. As DNA, the CDR3 is TGTGCCAGCCTGAGGGAGGCATCGGCCAATGAGCAGTTCTTC.

This clonotype has a count of ten or more. The rearrangement uses TRBV7-2 and TRBJ2-1; D remains ambiguous. This CDR3 is 15 amino acids long. CDR1 and CDR2 from the germline V gene are SGHTA and FQGNSA. V was trimmed by 1 base and J by 4 bases, leaving 11 bases between them. In DNA form, the CDR3 reads TGTGCCAGCAGCTTAGAGAGTGGTGATTACAATGAGCAGTTCTTC. Its translation: CASSLESGDYNEQFF.

V usage is TRBV18 and J usage is TRBJ1-1, with D possibly being TRBD1 (6 bases). The CDR3 length is 16 residues. Germline CDR1 reads KGHSH; CDR2 reads LQKENI. Trimming took off 3 bases at V and 0 bases at J, with 14 bases between the two ends. DNA of the CDR3: TGTGCCAGCTCACCCCAGACAGGTTACATGAACACTGAAGCTTTCTTT. The encoded protein is CASSPQTGYMNTEAFF.

At least ten counts were recorded for this clonotype. The chain combines TRBV15 with TRBJ2-1, with 7 bases that match TRBD2. In germline, CDR1 is LNHNV, CDR2 YYDKDF (reference sequence). Trimming took 3 bases from V and 7 from J; bases not matched to a gene: 12. CDR3 size: 16 residues. The CDR3 here is CATSSLGGSLVNEQFF. DNA of the CDR3: TGTGCCACCAGCAGTCTGGGCGGGAGTTTGGTAAATGAGCAGTTCTTC.

Many counts were recorded for this clonotype. The J gene is TRBJ2-1, the V gene TRBV20-1, with TRBD2 matching over 7 bases. The germline gives CDR1 DFQATT, CDR2 SNEGSKA (reference sequence). Trimming at V came to 6 bases and at J to 6 bases, leaving 14 bases not matched to a gene. The CDR3 contains 15 residues. CDR3 residues: CSATDWTRVINEQFF. The CDR3 nucleotides read TGCAGTGCAACCGATTGGACTAGAGTCATCAATGAGCAGTTCTTC.

This sequence joins TRBV20-1 and TRBJ2-4, with a possible D match to TRBD2 (6 bases). CDR1 is DFQATT and CDR2 is SNEGSKA in the germline V gene (reference sequence). V lost 4 bases and J lost 5, with 18 bases in between. The CDR3 is 15 amino acids. The CDR3 protein is CSAKNLLGGENIQYF. CDR3 nucleotides: TGCAGTGCTAAAAACCTTTTAGGCGGGGAAAACATTCAGTACTTC.

This clonotype occurred many times. The V gene is TRBV11-1, the J gene TRBJ2-2; D is unclear. Germline V CDR1 and CDR2: SGHAT, FQDESV (reference sequence). The V end lost 1 base, the J end lost 2 bases, and 8 bases lay between the germline ends. The CDR3 runs to 15 residues. The CDR3 DNA reads TGTGCCAGCAGCTTAGGTCGCAGCAACACCGGGGAGCTGTTTTTT. Translated: CASSLGRSNTGELFF.

The chain joins TRBV7-9 to TRBJ2-5; D is tentatively TRBD1 or TRBD2 (5 bases each). Germline-derived CDR1 and CDR2 are SEHNR and FQNEAQ (reference sequence). This CDR3 has 14 residues. Trimming shortened V by 1 base and J by 4 bases, and 10 bases separated the two germline ends. CDR3 loop: CASSLGAGRETQYF. CDR3 nucleotide sequence: TGTGCCAGCAGCTTAGGAGCAGGGAGAGAGACCCAGTACTTC.

This chain connects TRBV7-8 to TRBJ2-6; no reliable D call. Germline assignment: CDR1 SGHVS and CDR2 FQNEAQ. CDR3 length: 12 residues. Trimming pared 7 bases from V and 4 bases from J, leaving 5 bases between. This CDR3 reads CASTMGANVLTF. In nucleotides, the CDR3 is TGTGCCAGCACGATGGGGGCCAACGTCCTGACTTTC.

In the case of this clonotype: This may be a read error, as it is one base from a much larger clone. The gene calls are TRBV20-1 and TRBJ2-1; a possible D gene is TRBD2 (5 bases). The V gene's germline CDR1 is DFQATT and CDR2 SNEGSKA (reference sequence). The CDR3 spans 11 residues. The CDR3 loop is CSARIGNEQSF. CDR3 in DNA: TGCAGTGCTAGGATCGGGAATGAGCAGTCCTTC.

This clonotype was observed a few times. The chain carries TRBV20-1 and TRBJ2-4; TRBD2 is a possible D gene (6 bases). This CDR3 comprises 12 residues. The germline CDR1 and CDR2 sequences are DFQATT and SNEGSKA (reference sequence). Trimming took 3 bases from V and 8 from J, leaving 11 bases between them. CDR3: CSARGRRDIQYF. The CDR3 nucleotides read TGCAGTGCTAGGGGGCGGAGGGACATTCAGTACTTC.

As concerns this clonotype: A much larger clone lies a single base off, so this may be a read error. The CDR3 ends on some other residue instead of the conserved phenylalanine or tryptophan, so this is likely a read error. This chain links TRBV20-1 with TRBJ2-1; 10 nucleotides align to TRBD2. This CDR3 comprises 14 residues. The junction had 4 bases not matched to a gene; V was cut back by 6 bases and J by 2 bases. Per germline, CDR1 DFQATT and CDR2 SNEGSKA (reference sequence). The chain's CDR3 is CSAHSGRAYNEQFS. The CDR3 bases are TGCAGTGCGCACAGCGGGAGGGCCTACAATGAGCAGTTCTCC.

This rearrangement joins TRBV27 to TRBJ2-1, with 11 bases that match TRBD2. With V trimmed by 4 bases and J by 9 bases, 11 bases remained unmatched. Germline CDR1 is MNHEY and CDR2 is SMNVEV (reference sequence). The CDR3 runs 16 residues. CDR3 in amino acids: CASSSQLAGESGEQFF. The CDR3 DNA sequence: TGTGCCAGCAGTTCTCAACTAGCGGGAGAAAGTGGTGAGCAGTTCTTC.